These 18 T cell receptor beta chains were all obtained from the same sample, sequenced in a study of T cells in Graves' hyperthyroidism and ophthalmopathy. TCR beta CDR3 regions were amplified from RNA transcripts. Primed by the HTBI set, a first-round RT-PCR was run on the TCR CDR3. TCRdb re-derived calls from the multiplex PCR reads in MiXCR, one entry per CDR3 protein. The sample lists a few hundred thousand distinct CDR3 sequences, about 19% seen once, with around 4% in the top ten. The material sequenced was blood. The receptors shown here come from a woman aged 18-29 years with Graves' hyperthyroidism.

This clonotype was picked up many times. CDR3 sequence reads: CATSDSGDEAFF. The CDR3 bases are TGTGCCACCAGTGATAGCGGTGATGAAGCTTTCTTT. The chain carries TRBV24-1 and TRBJ1-1; D gene uncertain. Looked up from germline, CDR1 is KGHDR and CDR2 is SFDVKD. V lost 3 bases and J lost 7, with 8 bases in between. The CDR3 loop spans 12 amino acids.

This clonotype was picked up many times. This sequence joins TRBV12-3 or TRBV12-4 and TRBJ1-1, with D uncertain. The CDR3 extends over 15 amino acids. Trimming removed 3 bases at V and 0 bases at J, with 11 bases between. The CDR3 sequence: CASSLVRPLNTEAFF. The CDR3 coding sequence is TGTGCCAGCAGTTTGGTGAGACCCTTGAACACTGAAGCTTTCTTT.

On this clonotype itself: It may be a read error: a sequence one base away is much more abundant. V is TRBV6-1 and J is TRBJ2-5; D may be TRBD1 (5 bases). V was shortened by 4 bases and J by 5 bases, with 8 bases between the two germline ends. Germline CDR1 MNHNS, CDR2 SASEGT. The CDR3 is made up of 12 amino acids. The CDR3 loop is CASSAGWETQYF. CDR3 sequence (DNA): TGTGCCAGCAGTGCAGGGTGGGAGACCCAGTACTTC.

This clonotype was counted ten times or more. The rearrangement uses TRBV4-1 and TRBJ1-1; D not resolved. The CDR3 has 11 residues. Trimming pared 1 base from V and 6 bases from J, leaving 3 bases between. Germline V gene data show CDR1 as MGHRA and CDR2 as YSYEKL. As DNA, the CDR3 is TGCGCCAGCAGCCAAGCGGCTGAAGCTTTCTTT. Translation gives CASSQAAEAFF.

In this sample, this clonotype turned up many times. This sequence joins TRBV3-1 and TRBJ2-7, with D perhaps assigned TRBD1 or TRBD2 (5 bases each). Trimming left V 6 bases short and J 4 bases short, with 16 bases between. CDR3 length equals 14 residues. The germline V gene has CDR1 LGHDT and CDR2 YNNKEL (reference sequence). CDR3 residues: CASSRGAFSYEQYF. As DNA, the CDR3 is TGTGCCAGCAGTCGAGGGGCGTTTTCTTACGAGCAGTACTTC.

This clonotype was picked up many times. Because the CDR3 is missing its conserved closing phenylalanine or tryptophan, this is likely a read error. Because the CDR3's place on the DNA is in doubt, the DNA is left out and the CDR3 is given as listed by TCRdb. The chain uses TRBV24-1 and TRBJ1-2; TRBD1, the table's D call, was not compared with the DNA. The CDR3 spans 13 amino acids, including both terminal residues. Germline V gene data show CDR1 as KGHDR and CDR2 as SFDVKD. CDR3 in amino acids: CATSDHLRPGGSA.

This clonotype was counted many times. The rearrangement uses TRBV2 and TRBJ2-5; TRBD2 might be the D (5 bases). The V gene lost 7 bases and the J gene lost 4 bases, with 13 bases spanning the gap. There are 13 residues in the CDR3. Germline V lookup: CDR1 SNHLY, CDR2 FYNNEI. CDR3 bases: TGTGCCAGCACGGGATGGGTAGGAGAGACCCAGTACTTC. It is translated as CASTGWVGETQYF.

This clonotype was detected many times. Here the CDR3 reads CATSRTGPSSYEQYF. CDR3 in DNA: TGTGCCACCAGCAGAACAGGGCCTTCCTCCTACGAGCAGTACTTC. The chain carries TRBV15 and TRBJ2-7, with a tentative D call TRBD1 (6 bases). Germline V gene lookup returns CDR1 LNHNV and CDR2 YYDKDF (reference sequence). With 2 bases removed from V and 0 bases from J, the gap between germline ends came to 11 bases. The CDR3 totals 15 residues. Variable domain in full (rest from reference TRBV15 and TRBJ2-7): DAMVIQNPRYQVTQFGKPVTLSCSQTLNHNVMYWYQQKSSQAPKLLFHYYDKDFNNEADTPDNFQSRRPNTSFCFLDIRSPGLGDTAMYLCATSRTGPSSYEQYFGPGTRLTVT.

This clonotype was counted between two and nine times. V gene TRBV5-1 combines with J gene TRBJ2-7; possibly TRBD1 for D (6 bases). The V gene lost 2 bases and the J gene lost 3 bases, with 9 bases spanning the gap. The germline V gene has CDR1 SGHRS and CDR2 YFSETQ. This CDR3 spans 13 amino acids. CDR3 residues: CASSLDRYYEQYF. The CDR3 DNA reads as TGCGCCAGCAGCTTAGACAGGTACTACGAGCAGTACTTC. Based on the CDR3 plus reference TRBV5-1 and TRBJ2-7, the full variable domain is KAGVTQTPRYLIKTRGQQVTLSCSPISGHRSVSWYQQTPGQGLQFLFEYFSETQRNKGNFPGRFSGRQFSNSRSEMNVSTLELGDSALYLCASSLDRYYEQYFGPGTRLTVT.

Turning to this clonotype: Relative to the germline gene, one junction end is altered; a read error may explain this. J is TRBJ1-1 and V is TRBV7-9; D not certain. This CDR3 region has 12 residues. Germline CDR1 is SEHNR and CDR2 is FQNEAQ (reference sequence). The CDR3 DNA is TGTGCCAGCAGCCGCCAATCCACTGATGCTTTCTTT. Translation: CASSRQSTDAFF.

This clonotype has at least ten counts. The chain recombines TRBV20-1 with TRBJ1-2; no definite D call. V lost 0 bases to trimming and J lost 4 bases, with 18 bases between them. The CDR3 is 16 residues long. Germline values: CDR1 DFQATT, CDR2 SNEGSKA (reference sequence). CDR3 nucleotide sequence: TGCAGTGCTAGAGACCCAACACAGTTCCATGGCTATGGCTACACCTTC. It yields the protein CSARDPTQFHGYGYTF.

This clonotype was detected ten times or more. The CDR3 region has the DNA TGCAGTGCTCAGCGGGGGGGACAATCCGGGGAGCTGTTTTTT. Its protein is CSAQRGGQSGELFF. J is TRBJ2-2 and V is TRBV20-1; 10 bases are a match to TRBD2. Germline V gene data show CDR1 as DFQATT and CDR2 as SNEGSKA (reference sequence). The CDR3 contains 14 residues. The ends lost 5 bases at V and 6 bases at J; junction bases unmatched: 6.

The chain is built from TRBV10-1 and TRBJ2-5, with 7 nucleotides matching TRBD2. Germline V CDR1 and CDR2: WNHNN, SYGVQD (reference sequence). This CDR3 is built from 15 residues. The V segment lost 6 bases and the J segment 4 bases; nucleotides outside the gene matches: 11. CDR3 sequence (DNA): TGCGCCAGCAGGGCGGGAACGGGGGGTGTAGAGACCCAGTACTTC. It codes for CASRAGTGGVETQYF.

This clonotype was recorded at least ten times. The rearrangement links TRBV11-2 to TRBJ2-7, with 7 bases identical to TRBD1. Germline values: CDR1 SGHAT, CDR2 FQNNGV. This CDR3 spans 15 amino acids. The J segment lost 3 bases and the V segment lost 3 bases, leaving 8 bases of the junction unmatched. The CDR3 DNA reads as TGTGCCAGCAGCTTTGTCGGGACAGACCTCTACGAGCAGTACTTC. Amino acids: CASSFVGTDLYEQYF.

This clonotype was counted ten times or more. The chain joins TRBV3-2 to TRBJ2-7; the table's D call, TRBD1, was not checked against the DNA. TRBV3-2 is recorded as a pseudogene. The CDR3 loop spans 15 amino acids. The CDR3 DNA is TGTGCCAGCAGCCAAGACGGGGGTAGCTCCTACGAGCAGTACTTC. Amino acids: CASSQDGGSSYEQYF.

This clonotype appeared a few times. This chain joins TRBV30 and TRBJ2-4; D assignment may be TRBD1 or TRBD2 (5 bases each). Germline CDR1 and CDR2: GTSNPN and SVGIG (reference sequence). This CDR3 has 14 amino acids. Trimming cost V 6 bases and J 3 bases, with 15 bases left between them. The CDR3 protein is CACLHGAGKNIQYF. The DNA for the CDR3 is TGTGCCTGCCTCCACGGGGCTGGCAAAAACATTCAGTACTTC.

This clonotype was seen ten or more times. Since no conserved phenylalanine or tryptophan closes the CDR3, a read error is the likely cause. Written as DNA, the CDR3 is TGTGCCAGCAGCGCCCATCCCTCTCGGGACAGAAAATCTGAAGCTTTCTCT. This sequence encodes CASSAHPSRDRKSEAFS. The chain joins TRBV4-2 to TRBJ1-1; 7 bases line up with TRBD1. Per germline, CDR1 LGHNA and CDR2 YNFKEQ. This CDR3 is built from 17 residues. Trimming took 5 bases from V and 6 from J; bases not matched to a gene: 18.

This clonotype was seen at least ten times. The V gene is TRBV20-1, the J gene TRBJ1-5; a weak D match, TRBD1 (6 bases). With 3 bases removed from V and 5 bases from J, the gap between germline ends came to 17 bases. This CDR3 contains 15 residues. Germline V gives CDR1 DFQATT, CDR2 SNEGSKA (reference sequence). The DNA for the CDR3 is TGCAGTGCTAGGCCCCCTGGGGGGGGCGATCAGCCCCAGCATTTT. It encodes CSARPPGGGDQPQHF.